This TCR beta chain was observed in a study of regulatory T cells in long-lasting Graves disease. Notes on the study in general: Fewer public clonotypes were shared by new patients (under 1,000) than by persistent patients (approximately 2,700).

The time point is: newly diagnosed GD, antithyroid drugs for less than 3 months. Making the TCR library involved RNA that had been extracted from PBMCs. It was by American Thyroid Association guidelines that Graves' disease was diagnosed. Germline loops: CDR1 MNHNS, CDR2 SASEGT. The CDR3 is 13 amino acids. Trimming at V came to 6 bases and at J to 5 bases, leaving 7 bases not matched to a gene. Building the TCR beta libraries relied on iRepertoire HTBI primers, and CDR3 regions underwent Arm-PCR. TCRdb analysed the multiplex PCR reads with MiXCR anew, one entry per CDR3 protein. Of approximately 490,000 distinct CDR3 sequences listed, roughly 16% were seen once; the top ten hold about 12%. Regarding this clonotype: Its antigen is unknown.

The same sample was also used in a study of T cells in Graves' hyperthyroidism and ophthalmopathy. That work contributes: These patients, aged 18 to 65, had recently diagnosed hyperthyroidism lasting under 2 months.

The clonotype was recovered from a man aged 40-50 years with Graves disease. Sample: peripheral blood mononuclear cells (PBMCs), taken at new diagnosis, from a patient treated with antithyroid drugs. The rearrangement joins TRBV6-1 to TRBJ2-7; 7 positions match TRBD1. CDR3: CASRPGQKHEQYF. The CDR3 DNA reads TGTGCCAGCAGGCCGGGACAGAAACACGAGCAGTACTTC.